These T cell receptor beta chains were read from a single sample in a study of T cells in Graves' hyperthyroidism and ophthalmopathy. One entry per CDR3 protein results from TCRdb running MiXCR on the multiplex PCR reads. The repertoire holds 500,000 to 750,000 distinct CDR3 sequences, with approximately 15% as singletons. Sequences were obtained from blood. These TCRs come from a woman between 18 and 30 years old with Graves' ophthalmopathy. CDR3s include the opening cysteine and the closing phenylalanine or tryptophan. The order of the fields is J gene, V gene, CDR3 protein.

TRBJ2-1	TRBV6-6	CASSYPGPLNEQFF
TRBJ2-1	TRBV6-6	CASSYTASRAGAPYNEQFF
TRBJ1-3	TRBV12-3/TRBV12-4	CASSTGKGFPFQRNTIYF
TRBJ1-2	TRBV3-1	CASSQQLRNYGYTF
TRBJ2-2	TRBV12-3/TRBV12-4	CASSWNTGELFF
TRBJ2-7	TRBV11-1	CASSLRPGGYEQYF
TRBJ2-2	TRBV27	CASSLWSGGPNTGELFF
TRBJ1-5	TRBV6-1	CASMRSANQPQHF
TRBJ2-7	TRBV10-3	CAISERETSGRAEQYF
TRBJ1-2	TRBV28	CASSLGGSSLAGYTF
TRBJ2-5	TRBV10-3	CAISDPAGRGETSQETQYF
TRBJ2-5	TRBV6-7	CATQGGFGETQYF
TRBJ2-5	TRBV20-1	CSAAGTGKGETQYF
TRBJ2-3	TRBV20-1	CSAWRGQGVGDTQYF
TRBJ2-1	TRBV9	CASSVGGNFYNEQFF
TRBJ2-7	TRBV11-2	CASSLGDPIEQYF
TRBJ1-2	TRBV19	CATDSLGNRGYTF
TRBJ2-7	TRBV30	CAWGSGTGINEQYF
TRBJ2-1	TRBV20-1	CSAERTHNEQFF
TRBJ2-2	TRBV2	CASSERGGDTGELFF
TRBJ1-1	TRBV19	CASSIEGQGGERMNTEAFF
TRBJ1-6	TRBV2	CASSEATGGGLGWSPLHF
TRBJ2-1	TRBV28	CASIRRGAGSYNEQFF
TRBJ2-5	TRBV27	CASSSDRRETQYF
TRBJ1-5	TRBV6-9	CASSYQTGQGIQPQHF
TRBJ2-2	TRBV24-1	CATSGAQGWNTGELFF
TRBJ2-7	TRBV9	CASSAYSGPAYEQYF
TRBJ2-7	TRBV19	CASSITGGTYEQYF
TRBJ2-7	TRBV12-3/TRBV12-4	CASRGGRAGAYEQYF
TRBJ1-6	TRBV20-1	CSASQGSHSPLHF
TRBJ2-7	TRBV28	CASGGNSYEQYF
TRBJ1-4	TRBV5-1	CASNREGQANEKLFF
TRBJ2-1	TRBV24-1	CATSDPGLAGGYEQFF
TRBJ1-1	TRBV30	CAWGDTKAFF
TRBJ2-4	TRBV7-2	CASSPGQDRNIQYF
TRBJ2-5	TRBV20-1	CSARDTSGRAGEETQYF
TRBJ2-3	TRBV6-1	CATRTGVGTDTQYF
TRBJ2-7	TRBV7-2	CASSQVGPFGRGYVYEQYF
TRBJ2-4	TRBV28	CASRLITGSSPEYF
TRBJ1-1	TRBV4-1	CASSPVEGINTEAFF